In its sample, the clone carrying this T cell receptor (beta chain) was seen a few times. As yet, its antigen is unknown. Germline CDR1 DFQATT, CDR2 SNEGSKA (reference sequence). This CDR3 has 13 amino acids. Germline trimming cut 5 bases from V and 4 bases from J; bases unmatched to any gene: 6. It was with a sample-barcoded 5' primer and a J-beta primer mix that a second PCR of roughly 7 to 11 cycles was run. A template-switch adaptor with 12 random nucleotides tagged each cDNA molecule. Each CDR3 protein is one row after TCRdb ran MiXCR on the 5' RACE reads. The sample includes fewer than 2,000,000 distinct CDR3 sequences, around 36% of them seen just once. These data come from a study of blood T cells in healthy people across ages. Overall study findings and caveats: One million T cells yielded diversity estimates that were considered underestimates.

It was 9.5 to 10 milliliters of peripheral blood that were drawn from each donor. Specimen: blood. This clonotype was sampled from a woman aged 30 to 39 in good health. The gene calls are TRBV20-1 and TRBJ1-2, with 8 nucleotides matching TRBD1. The CDR3 DNA follows: TGCAGTGCTGGACAGGGAGAATTCTATGGCTACACCTTC. Translated, it gives CSAGQGEFYGYTF.